The clone carrying this T cell receptor beta chain was seen many times. TCRdb reanalysed the PCR reads using MiXCR and keeps one entry per CDR3 protein. The profile shows 68,000 or so distinct CDR3 sequences, over 15% of them singletons. The sample originates from a study of molecular identifiers for immune sequencing clone quantification. Study background: Replicates split RNA from roughly 18,000 or 92,000 naive CD8 cells five ways, and the researchers sequenced four portions.

This CDR3 has 18 amino acids. Trimming took 1 base from V and 1 from J; bases not matched to a gene: 6. Germline CDR1 SGHVS, CDR2 FNYEAQ. The chain recombines TRBV7-6 with TRBJ2-1; TRBD2 matches at 11 bases. This TCR was recovered from a human donor in good health. Some libraries in this study had Jurkat cell RNA spiked in. Material: naive CD8+ T cells from blood, with Jurkat cell RNA spiked in. Sample subset: FACS-sorted CD8+CD4-CCR7+CD45RA+ naive T cells. The CDR3 DNA follows: TGTGCCAGCAGCTTAGTAGGACTAGCGGGTTTTTCCTACAATGAGCAGTTCTTC. Translation: CASSLVGLAGFSYNEQFF.